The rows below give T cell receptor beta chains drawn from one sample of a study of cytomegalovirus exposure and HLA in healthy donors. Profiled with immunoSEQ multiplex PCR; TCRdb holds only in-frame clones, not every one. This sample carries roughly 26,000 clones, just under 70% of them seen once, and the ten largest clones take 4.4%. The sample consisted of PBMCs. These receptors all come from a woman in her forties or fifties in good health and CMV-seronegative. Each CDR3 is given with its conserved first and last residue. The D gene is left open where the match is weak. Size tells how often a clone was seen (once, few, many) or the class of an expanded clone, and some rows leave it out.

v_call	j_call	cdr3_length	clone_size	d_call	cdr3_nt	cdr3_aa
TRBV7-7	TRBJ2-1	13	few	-	TGTGCTAGCAGCTTCAGCTCGGGGTATGAGCAGTTCTTC	CASSFSSGYEQFF
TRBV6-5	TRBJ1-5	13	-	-	TGTGCCTGCGGGAAGAGGGAGAATCAGCCCCAGCATTTT	CACGKRENQPQHF
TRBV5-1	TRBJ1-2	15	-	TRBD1	TGCGCCAGCAGCCCGGACGGGACAGGGAGCTATGGCTACACCTTC	CASSPDGTGSYGYTF
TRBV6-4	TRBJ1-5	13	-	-	TGTGCCAGCAGTGGAGGCAGTAATCAGCCCCAGCATTTT	CASSGGSNQPQHF
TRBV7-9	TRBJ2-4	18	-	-	TGTGCCAGCAGCTTCAATGGGGCAGCTGAGTCGGTGTCGGACATTCAGTACTTC	CASSFNGAAESVSDIQYF
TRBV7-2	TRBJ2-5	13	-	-	TGTGCCAGCAGCCGACAGGACCAAGAGACCCAGTACTTC	CASSRQDQETQYF
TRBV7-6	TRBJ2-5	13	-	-	TGTGCCAGCAGCCGGTCGAGGGTTGAGACCCAGTACTTC	CASSRSRVETQYF
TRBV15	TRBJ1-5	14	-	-	TGTGCCACCAGCAGAGACAGGGTGGGTCAGCCCCAGCATTTT	CATSRDRVGQPQHF
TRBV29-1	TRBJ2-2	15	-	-	TGCAGCGTAACTGGCCCAACAGCCTACACCGGGGAGCTGTTTTTT	CSVTGPTAYTGELFF
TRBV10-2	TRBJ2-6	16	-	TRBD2	TGCGCCAGCAGGGGACTAGCGGGTTCTGGGGCCAACGTCCTGACTTTC	CASRGLAGSGANVLTF
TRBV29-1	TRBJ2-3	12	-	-	TGCAGCGTTGAAGAGGGTACTAGCCATGCGTATTTT	CSVEEGTSHAYF
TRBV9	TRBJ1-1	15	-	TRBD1	TGTGCCAGCAGCGTAGGAAGGGGGCGGAACACTGAAGCTTTCTTT	CASSVGRGRNTEAFF
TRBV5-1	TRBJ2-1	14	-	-	TGCGCCAGCAGCCCCTCGGCAGGGTATGGTGAGCAGTTCTTC	CASSPSAGYGEQFF
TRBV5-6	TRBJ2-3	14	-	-	TGTGCCAGCAGCTTGCCTAGACGCACAGATACGCAGTATTTT	CASSLPRRTDTQYF
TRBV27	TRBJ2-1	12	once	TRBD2	TGTGCCAGCAGTTCTAGCGGGGGTGAGCAGTTCTTC	CASSSSGGEQFF
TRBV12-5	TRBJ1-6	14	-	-	TGTGCTAGTGGGCCCGGGTTTCTTGGGTCACCCCTCCACTTT	CASGPGFLGSPLHF
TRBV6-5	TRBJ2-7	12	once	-	TGTGCCAGCAGTTACAATTCTTACGAGCAGTACTTC	CASSYNSYEQYF
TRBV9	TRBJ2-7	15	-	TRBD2	TGTGCCAGCAGCGCAAATCCTAGCGGGAGCTACGAGCAGTACTTC	CASSANPSGSYEQYF
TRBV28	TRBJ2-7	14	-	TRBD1	TGTGCCAGCAGTGGGGACAGCAAGGTCTACGAGCAGTACTTC	CASSGDSKVYEQYF
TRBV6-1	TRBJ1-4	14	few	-	TGTGCCAGCAGTGATCAGGGATATAATGAAAAACTGTTTTTT	CASSDQGYNEKLFF
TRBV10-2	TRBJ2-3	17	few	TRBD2	TGCGCCAGCAGTGAGCCCTCTACTAGCGGCTACACAGATACGCAGTATTTT	CASSEPSTSGYTDTQYF
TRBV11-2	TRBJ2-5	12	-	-	TGTGCCAGCAGGGGGGCGGGAGAGACCCAGTACTTC	CASRGAGETQYF
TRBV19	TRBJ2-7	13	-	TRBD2	TGTGCCAGTAGTCTTAGCGGGCTCTACGAGCAGTACTTC	CASSLSGLYEQYF
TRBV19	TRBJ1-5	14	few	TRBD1	TGTGCCAGTGCGGACAGGGGTTACAATCAGCCCCAGCATTTT	CASADRGYNQPQHF
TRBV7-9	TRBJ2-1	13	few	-	TGTGCCAGCAGCCCGAGTGCAGGCAATGAGCAGTTCTTC	CASSPSAGNEQFF
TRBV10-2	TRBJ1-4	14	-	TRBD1	TGCGCCAGCAGTGAGTCCGGGACAGGGCAAAAACTGTTTTTT	CASSESGTGQKLFF
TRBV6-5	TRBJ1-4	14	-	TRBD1	TGTGCCAGCAGTTTCAGGGGGCGCGATGAAAAACTGTTTTTT	CASSFRGRDEKLFF
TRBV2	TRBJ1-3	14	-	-	TGTGCCAGCAGTGAGGGGGCATCTGGAAACACCATATATTTT	CASSEGASGNTIYF
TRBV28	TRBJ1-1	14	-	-	TGTGCCAGCCGCCCCCAACTCATGAACACTGAAGCTTTCTTT	CASRPQLMNTEAFF
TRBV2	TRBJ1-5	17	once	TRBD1	TGTGCCAGCAGTGCGGGACAGGGGTTAGGTAGCAATCAGCCCCAGCATTTT	CASSAGQGLGSNQPQHF
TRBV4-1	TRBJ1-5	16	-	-	TGCGCCAGCAGCCAAGAGAGAGTTGAACCCAATCAGCCCCAGCATTTT	CASSQERVEPNQPQHF
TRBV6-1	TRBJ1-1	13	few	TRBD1	TGTGCCAGCAGTGATCAGGGGGACACTGAAGCTTTCTTT	CASSDQGDTEAFF
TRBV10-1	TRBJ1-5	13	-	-	TGCGCCAGCAGTGAGTTGTCCGGGCAGCCCCAGCATTTT	CASSELSGQPQHF
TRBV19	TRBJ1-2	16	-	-	TGTGCCAGTTTGGCCCCTCAGAGGGGACTAAAGGGTGGCTACACCTTC	CASLAPQRGLKGGYTF
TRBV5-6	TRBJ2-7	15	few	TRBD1	TGTGCCAGCAGCTCGTCCGGGACAGACCCCTACGAGCAGTACTTC	CASSSSGTDPYEQYF
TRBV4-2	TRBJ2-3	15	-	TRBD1	TGTGCCAGCAGCCAAGAATGGACAGGGGGAGATACGCAGTATTTT	CASSQEWTGGDTQYF
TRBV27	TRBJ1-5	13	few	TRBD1	TGTGCCAGCAGTTTAGACAGGGGTCAGCCCCAGCATTTT	CASSLDRGQPQHF
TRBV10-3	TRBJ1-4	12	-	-	TGTGCCATCGGGGGCGATAATGAAAAACTGTTTTTT	CAIGGDNEKLFF
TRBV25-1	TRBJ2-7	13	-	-	TGTGCCAGCTTTGGACAGAGCTCCTACGAGCAGTACTTC	CASFGQSSYEQYF
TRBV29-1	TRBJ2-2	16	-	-	TGCAGCGTTACCGAGGGGGAAGCTTATACTACCGGGGAGCTGTTTTTT	CSVTEGEAYTTGELFF
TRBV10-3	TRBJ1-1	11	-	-	TGTGCCATCAGGGGGGGGCGCGGGGCTTTCTTT	CAIRGGRGAFF
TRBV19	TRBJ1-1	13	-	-	TGTGCCAGTAGTATCAGGGTGAACACTGAAGCTTTCTTT	CASSIRVNTEAFF
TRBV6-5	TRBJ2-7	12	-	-	TGTGCCAGCAGAACAGGTGTCTACGAGCAGTACTTC	CASRTGVYEQYF